The next 5 T cell receptor beta chains were all read from a single sample in a study of CXCR3-negative and CXCR3-positive naive CD8 T cells. General study points: CXCR3-positive naive cells had TRB CDR3s that were more hydrophobic than CXCR3-negative naive cells had.

Antigen specificity for these receptors is unknown. UMI-labeled 5' RACE TRB cDNA libraries were prepared from the cells. TCRdb reprocessed the 5' RACE reads and reports one entry per CDR3 protein, with no DNA. The sample has around 140,000 distinct CDR3 sequences. Sequencing was carried out using naive CXCR3+ CD8+ T cells from blood. As to subset: CD45RO-CCR7+CD27+CD95- naive CD8+ T cells expressing CXCR3 (TNR3+). These receptors were taken from a human donor in good health. Some clones in this sample may be carry-over from other donors' samples.

V and J are TRBV29-1 and TRBJ2-7; the TCRdb D gene call, TRBD1, has no DNA to confirm it. The CDR3 length is 16 residues. The germline V gene has CDR1 SQVTM and CDR2 ANQGSEA. CDR3 amino acids: CSVWVQDRVTPYEQYF.

This rearrangement joins TRBV20-1 to TRBJ2-7; TCRdb selects TRBD1, and the lack of DNA leaves this call unchecked. There are 15 residues in the CDR3. Germline CDR1 and CDR2: DFQATT and SNEGSKA (reference sequence). The CDR3 loop is CSARVWTGVSYEHYF.

The genes are TRBV28 and TRBJ2-3; the TRBD2 assignment by TCRdb is unverifiable without DNA. The CDR3 has 16 amino acids. Germline V lookup: CDR1 MDHEN, CDR2 SYDVKM. CDR3 sequence reads: CASSISGGAWVDTQYF.

The chain couples TRBV5-4 to TRBJ2-3; no DNA is available, so the TRBD2 call from TCRdb remains unchecked. The germline CDR1 and CDR2 sequences are SGHNT and YYREEE (reference sequence). This CDR3 is 17 amino acids long. The CDR3: CASSRPPGLAERDTQYF.

The gene calls are TRBV12-3 or TRBV12-4 and TRBJ1-5; TCRdb picks TRBD1, but there is no DNA to check that call. The length of the CDR3 is 14 residues. The CDR3 sequence is CASSTGQANQPQHF.